This is a list of T cell receptor beta chains from one sample in a study of cytomegalovirus exposure and HLA in healthy donors. Generated by immunoSEQ multiplex PCR, the TCRdb table keeps only in-frame clones and is missing some. The repertoire holds 150,000 to 200,000 clones, with about 85% as singletons. Material for sequencing was PBMCs. Receptor source: a man aged 25 to 40 in good health and CMV-seropositive. Each CDR3 is given with its conserved first and last residue. The order of the fields is V gene, J gene, clone size, D gene, CDR3 protein, CDR3 DNA. D genes are given only for firm matches. Clone size is given for some rows only: seen once, a few or many times, or a class if the clone is expanded.

TRBV7-6	TRBJ2-7	-	TRBD2	CASSLVAGGEIYEQYF	TGTGCCAGCAGCTTAGTTGCGGGGGGCGAAATCTACGAGCAGTACTTC
TRBV10-3	TRBJ2-2	-	TRBD2	CGSGGSIGELFF	TGTGGTAGCGGGGGGAGCATCGGGGAGCTGTTTTTT
TRBV5-1	TRBJ2-1	-	TRBD1	CASSIQGNEQFF	TGCGCCAGCAGCATACAGGGGAATGAGCAGTTCTTC
TRBV7-8	TRBJ2-7	once	TRBD1	CASSYGPGGSYEQYF	TGTGCCAGCAGCTACGGTCCAGGGGGCTCCTACGAGCAGTACTTC
TRBV5-1	TRBJ2-7	-	TRBD1	CASSPGPGTVDYEQYF	TGCGCCAGCAGCCCAGGACCCGGGACAGTAGACTACGAGCAGTACTTC
TRBV4-3	TRBJ2-3	-	TRBD2	CASSQGSSGGNGDTQYF	TGCGCCAGCAGCCAAGGATCTAGCGGGGGGAACGGGGATACGCAGTATTTT
TRBV4-1	TRBJ2-3	-	TRBD2	CASSQRLAVPDTQYF	TGCGCCAGCAGCCAACGACTAGCCGTGCCAGATACGCAGTATTTT
TRBV23-1	TRBJ1-4	few	-	CASSPGVRNEKLFF	TGCGCCAGCAGTCCAGGGGTAAGGAATGAAAAACTGTTTTTT
TRBV11-2	TRBJ2-3	once	TRBD2	CASSPGLAGPATDTQYF	TGTGCCAGCAGCCCGGGACTAGCGGGGCCCGCCACAGATACGCAGTATTTT
TRBV19	TRBJ1-5	-	-	CASSIDQPGVTQHF	TGTGCCAGTAGTATAGATCAGCCAGGGGTTACCCAGCATTTT
TRBV2	TRBJ1-3	few	TRBD1	CASREQGPGNTIYF	TGTGCCAGCAGAGAACAGGGGCCTGGAAACACCATATATTTT
TRBV7-8	TRBJ1-5	-	-	CASSLAGGVGSNQPQHF	TGTGCCAGCAGTCTAGCCGGGGGGGTGGGGAGCAATCAGCCCCAGCATTTT
TRBV7-8	TRBJ2-1	-	-	CASSYGTAYNEQFF	TGTGCCAGCAGCTACGGGACTGCCTACAATGAGCAGTTCTTC
TRBV9	TRBJ1-2	-	-	CASSPFQGYGLTGGYTF	TGTGCCAGCAGCCCTTTTCAGGGATACGGCTTAACGGGTGGCTACACCTTC
TRBV4-1	TRBJ2-7	-	TRBD1	CASSPSGTEHYEQYF	TGCGCCAGCAGCCCTTCCGGGACAGAACACTACGAGCAGTACTTC